The next 16 T cell receptor beta chains were all read from a single sample in a study of blood T cell repertoires in COVID-19. Assay: immunoSEQ multiplex PCR; the TCRdb copy retains only in-frame clones and omits some. Of about 160,000 clones detected, about 74% appear once; the ten largest clones hold roughly 8.4%. Sequences were obtained from peripheral blood. The receptor source for this set is a man in his 60s with acute or convalescent COVID-19.

This clone was seen only a few times. The same CDR3 can be traced to other DNA sequences in this sample. This chain joins TRBV24-1 and TRBJ2-5; TRBD2 might be the D (6 bases). The CDR3 sequence is 12 residues long. V was clipped by 5 bases and J by 3 bases, with 6 bases between them. CDR1 is KGHDR and CDR2 is SFDVKD in the germline V gene. The CDR3 region has the DNA TGTGCCACCAGTGGGGAGGAAGAGACCCAGTACTTC. Amino acid sequence: CATSGEEETQYF.

The chain joins TRBV30 to TRBJ1-5; TRBD1 agrees at 8 bases. This CDR3 region has 13 residues. The junction had 4 bases not matched to a gene; V was cut back by 4 bases and J by 5 bases. In germline, CDR1 is GTSNPN, CDR2 SVGIG (reference sequence). DNA for the CDR3: TGTGCCTGGAATGGACAGGGCCATCAGCCCCAGCATTTT. Residues: CAWNGQGHQPQHF.

This sequence joins TRBV28 and TRBJ2-1; TRBD1 matches 8 bases. The CDR3 is 14 amino acids. The germline CDR1 and CDR2 sequences are MDHEN and SYDVKM. V dropped 6 bases and J dropped 6; count of bases not matched to a gene: 7. CDR3 protein: CASSRTGFGNEQFF. The CDR3 DNA is TGTGCCAGCAGCAGGACAGGGTTTGGCAATGAGCAGTTCTTC.

The V call is TRBV11-2, the J call TRBJ2-1; D may be TRBD1 (6 bases). Trimming left V 2 bases short and J 3 bases short, with 8 bases between. The CDR3 contains 14 residues. Looked up from germline, CDR1 is SGHAT and CDR2 is FQNNGV. CDR3 sequence: CASSLTGIYNEQFF. DNA of the CDR3: TGTGCCAGCAGCTTAACAGGGATCTACAATGAGCAGTTCTTC. The complete variable domain, with remaining parts taken from reference TRBV11-2 and TRBJ2-1, reads EAGVAQSPRYKIIEKRQSVAFWCNPISGHATLYWYQQILGQGPKLLIQFQNNGVVDDSQLPKDRFSAERLKGVDSTLKIQPAKLEDSAVYLCASSLTGIYNEQFFGPGTRLTVL.

This clone was counted many times. The chain joins TRBV11-3 to TRBJ1-1, with a weak D call TRBD1 (5 bases). In germline, CDR1 is SGHNT, CDR2 YENEEA. The CDR3 extends over 13 amino acids. With 5 bases removed from V and 5 bases from J, the gap between germline ends came to 12 bases. CDR3 nucleotides: TGTGCCAGCAGCCTTACTCAGGGAACTGAAGCTTTCTTT. This translates into CASSLTQGTEAFF.

The rearrangement joins TRBV3-1 (or the pseudogene TRBV3-2) to TRBJ1-2, with a weak D call TRBD1 (5 bases). Trimming removed 3 bases from V and 6 bases from J, with 14 bases in between. The CDR3 runs 14 residues. Germline CDR1 reads LGHDT; CDR2 reads YNNKEL (reference sequence). CDR3 region: CASSHLQGGHGYTF. Written as DNA, the CDR3 is TGTGCCAGCAGCCACCTCCAGGGTGGTCATGGCTACACCTTC.

The CDR3 bases are TGTGCCAGCAGAACAGGGAACCAGGCCACTGAAGCTTTCTTT. Its translation is CASRTGNQATEAFF. The V and J genes are TRBV7-2 and TRBJ1-1, with D perhaps TRBD1 (6 bases). V lost 6 bases and J 4 bases, leaving 15 bases between the germline ends. CDR1 SGHTA and CDR2 FQGNSA come from the germline V gene. This CDR3 has 14 amino acids.

The V gene is TRBV2, the J gene TRBJ2-7; D ambiguous. Trimming removed 4 bases from V and 2 bases from J, with 9 bases in between. CDR1 is SNHLY, CDR2 FYNNEI, per germline. The CDR3 length is 13 residues. CDR3 DNA sequence: TGTGCCAGCAGTGCTGGCCTAGCCTACGAGCAGTACTTC. Encoded protein: CASSAGLAYEQYF.

This clone appeared a few times. The chain employs TRBV7-9 and TRBJ2-7, with 7 bases matching TRBD1. Germline V gives CDR1 SEHNR, CDR2 FQNEAQ (reference sequence). The CDR3 is 14 residues long. J gave up 0 bases and V 5 bases, and 4 bases lay outside the gene matches. The CDR3 DNA reads as TGTGCCAGCAGCGCCCGGGACAGCTCCTACGAGCAGTACTTC. Protein product: CASSARDSSYEQYF.

The V call is TRBV27, the J call TRBJ1-6, with 7 bases that match TRBD1. The CDR3 length is 16 residues. With V trimmed by 5 bases and J by 9 bases, 13 bases remained unmatched. Germline lookup yields CDR1 MNHEY and CDR2 SMNVEV (reference sequence). Written as DNA, the CDR3 is TGTGCCAGCAGTCCCGTCTTACGACAGGGCGGTTCACCCCTCCACTTT. This encodes CASSPVLRQGGSPLHF.

The chain joins TRBV18 to TRBJ2-1; D possibly corresponds to TRBD1 (6 bases). The germline V gene has CDR1 KGHSH and CDR2 LQKENI. V was clipped by 1 base and J by 5 bases, with 12 bases between them. The CDR3 is 15 amino acids. The CDR3 is CASSPQGHFNNEQFF. The CDR3 bases are TGTGCCAGCTCACCACAGGGACATTTTAACAATGAGCAGTTCTTC.

CDR3 DNA: TGTGCCAGCAGCGCGGGACTCTCCAACACCGGGGAGCTGTTTTTT. Protein: CASSAGLSNTGELFF. The chain links TRBV7-8 to TRBJ2-2; possible D gene TRBD2, 6 bases. The V gene lost 5 bases and the J gene lost 2 bases, with 12 bases spanning the gap. This CDR3 comprises 15 residues. CDR1 and CDR2 (germline): SGHVS, FQNEAQ.

This clone is a singleton in its sample. The gene calls are TRBV18 and TRBJ2-2; D gene unclear. The germline CDR1 and CDR2 sequences are KGHSH and LQKENI. The V and J ends lost 1 base and 0 bases respectively, with 12 bases between them. This CDR3 has 17 residues. The CDR3 sequence is CASSPQGSAANTGELFF. CDR3 coding DNA: TGTGCCAGCTCACCACAAGGAAGCGCCGCGAACACCGGGGAGCTGTTTTTT.

This clone was observed at least ten times. The V call is TRBV12-3 or TRBV12-4, the J call TRBJ2-7, with D perhaps TRBD1 (5 bases). V lost 6 bases to trimming and J lost 2 bases, with 11 bases between them. This CDR3 contains 13 residues. The CDR3 DNA follows: TGTGCCAGCAGCCTCTGGACAACCTACGAGCAGTACTTC. Translating it yields CASSLWTTYEQYF.

This chain connects TRBV18 to TRBJ2-7, with D maybe TRBD1 (6 bases). From germline, CDR1 is KGHSH and CDR2 LQKENI. Trimming took 3 bases from V and 2 from J, leaving 11 bases between them. The CDR3 loop spans 14 amino acids. The CDR3 sequence: CASSPDRSAYEQYF. DNA of the CDR3: TGTGCCAGCTCACCCGACAGGTCCGCCTACGAGCAGTACTTC.

The chain carries TRBV5-6 and TRBJ1-1; D gene uncertain. The germline CDR1 and CDR2 sequences are SGHDT and YYEEEE. The V gene lost 5 bases and the J gene lost 3 bases, with 11 bases spanning the gap. This CDR3 spans 13 amino acids. In DNA, the CDR3 is TGTGCCAGCAGACGAGGGTCGGACACTGAAGCTTTCTTT. This codes for CASRRGSDTEAFF.